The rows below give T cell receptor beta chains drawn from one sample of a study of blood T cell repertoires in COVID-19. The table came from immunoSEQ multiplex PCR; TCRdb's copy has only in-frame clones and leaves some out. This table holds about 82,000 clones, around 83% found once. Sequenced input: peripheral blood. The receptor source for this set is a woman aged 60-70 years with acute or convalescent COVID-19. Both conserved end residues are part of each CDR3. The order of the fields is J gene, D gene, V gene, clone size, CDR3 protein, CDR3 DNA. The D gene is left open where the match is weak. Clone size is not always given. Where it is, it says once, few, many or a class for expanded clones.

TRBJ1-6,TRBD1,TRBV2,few,CASSEWGTGISPLHF,TGTGCCAGCAGTGAATGGGGGACAGGCATTTCACCCCTCCACTTT
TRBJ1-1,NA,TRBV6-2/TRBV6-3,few,CASSYSGALNTEAFF,TGTGCCAGCAGTTACTCGGGGGCTTTGAACACTGAAGCTTTCTTT
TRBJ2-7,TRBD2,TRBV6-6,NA,CASSYRGLASYEQYF,TGTGCCAGCAGTTATCGGGGACTAGCTTCCTACGAGCAGTACTTC
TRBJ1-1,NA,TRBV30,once,CAWSVPREAFF,TGTGCCTGGTCCGTCCCCCGGGAAGCTTTCTTT
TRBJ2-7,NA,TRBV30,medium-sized,CAWTRQDHYEQYF,TGTGCCTGGACTCGACAGGACCACTACGAGCAGTACTTC
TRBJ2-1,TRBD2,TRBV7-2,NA,CASSLTTSGGGWQFF,TGTGCCAGCAGCTTAACGACTAGCGGGGGAGGCTGGCAGTTCTTC
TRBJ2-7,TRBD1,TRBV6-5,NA,CASIGTDLTYEQYF,TGTGCCAGCATAGGGACAGACTTAACCTACGAGCAGTACTTC
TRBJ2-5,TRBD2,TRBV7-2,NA,CASSLISGGAQETQYF,TGTGCCAGCAGCTTAATTAGCGGGGGGGCCCAAGAGACCCAGTACTTC
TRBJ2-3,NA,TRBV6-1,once,CASSEAGRTDTQYF,TGTGCCAGCAGTGAAGCGGGGCGCACAGATACGCAGTATTTT
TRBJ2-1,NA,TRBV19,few,CASSMQTVDEQFF,TGTGCCAGTAGTATGCAGACAGTCGATGAGCAGTTCTTC
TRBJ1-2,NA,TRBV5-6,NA,CASSLVTDGYTF,TGTGCCAGCAGCTTGGTTACGGATGGCTACACCTTC
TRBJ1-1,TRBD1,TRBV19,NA,CASSPPYTRDRSESFF,TGTGCCAGTAGTCCACCCTATACCCGGGACAGGAGTGAATCTTTCTTT
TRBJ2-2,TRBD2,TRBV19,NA,CASRVSGRAPGELFF,TGTGCCAGTAGGGTAAGCGGGAGGGCCCCCGGGGAGCTGTTTTTT
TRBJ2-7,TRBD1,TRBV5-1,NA,CASSWGAGGFEQYF,TGCGCCAGCAGCTGGGGGGCAGGGGGCTTCGAGCAGTACTTC
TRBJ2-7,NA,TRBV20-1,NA,CSAGSNYEQYF,TGCAGTGCCGGGTCCAACTACGAGCAGTACTTC
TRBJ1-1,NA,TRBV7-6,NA,CASRASGLGTEAFF,TGTGCCAGCAGAGCTTCAGGGTTGGGCACTGAAGCTTTCTTT
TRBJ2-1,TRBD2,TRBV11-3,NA,CASSSGTSGSRNEQFF,TGTGCCAGCAGCAGCGGGACTAGCGGGAGTAGGAATGAGCAGTTCTTC
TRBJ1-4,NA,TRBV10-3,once,CAISDGMGGPEKLFF,TGTGCCATCAGTGATGGTATGGGGGGGCCTGAAAAACTGTTTTTT
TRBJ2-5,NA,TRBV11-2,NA,CASSLVGHFQETQYF,TGTGCCAGCAGCTTAGTCGGACACTTCCAAGAGACCCAGTACTTC
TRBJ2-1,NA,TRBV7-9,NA,CASSLDRVTGHNEQFF,TGTGCCAGCAGCTTAGATCGTGTTACAGGCCACAATGAGCAGTTCTTC
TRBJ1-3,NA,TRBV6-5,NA,CASFTRNSGNTIYF,TGTGCCAGCTTTACGAGGAACTCTGGAAACACCATATATTTT
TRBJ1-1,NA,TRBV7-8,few,CASSPSTANTEAFF,TGTGCCAGCAGCCCTTCGACAGCAAACACTGAAGCTTTCTTT
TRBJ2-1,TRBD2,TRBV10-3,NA,CAITPGLAGVHEQFF,TGTGCCATCACCCCCGGGCTAGCGGGAGTGCATGAGCAGTTCTTC
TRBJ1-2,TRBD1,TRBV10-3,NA,CAISEGQGGWSDTF,TGTGCCATCAGTGAGGGGCAGGGGGGTTGGTCTGACACCTTC
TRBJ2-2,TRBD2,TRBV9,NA,CASSPRVAGGIGELFF,TGTGCCAGCAGCCCCCGAGTAGCGGGAGGAATCGGGGAGCTGTTTTTT
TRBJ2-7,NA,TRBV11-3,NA,CASRLGGATYEQYF,TGTGCCAGCAGGTTGGGGGGAGCCACCTACGAGCAGTACTTC
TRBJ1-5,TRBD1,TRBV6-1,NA,CASSETGTGVSNQPQHF,TGTGCCAGCAGTGAGACCGGGACAGGGGTCAGCAATCAGCCCCAGCATTTT
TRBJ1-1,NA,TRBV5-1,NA,CASSLLDRNTEAFF,TGCGCCAGCAGCTTACTGGACAGGAACACTGAAGCTTTCTTT
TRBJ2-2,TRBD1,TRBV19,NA,CASSMDRTHRSTGELFF,TGTGCCAGTAGTATGGACAGGACCCATAGGAGTACCGGGGAGCTGTTTTTT
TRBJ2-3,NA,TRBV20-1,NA,CSAVVGTQYF,TGCAGCGCGGTGGTGGGTACGCAGTATTTT
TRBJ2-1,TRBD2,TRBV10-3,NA,CAISDGLAGAYNEQFF,TGTGCCATCAGTGATGGCCTAGCGGGGGCCTACAATGAGCAGTTCTTC
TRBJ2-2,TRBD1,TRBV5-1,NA,CASSGGQGAGNLNTGELFF,TGCGCCAGCAGCGGTGGACAGGGGGCTGGAAATTTGAACACCGGGGAGCTGTTTTTT
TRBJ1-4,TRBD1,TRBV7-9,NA,CASSLGTGGEKLFF,TGTGCCAGCAGCTTAGGGACAGGGGGCGAAAAACTGTTTTTT
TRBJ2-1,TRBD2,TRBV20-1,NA,CSASRREVYNEQFF,TGCAGTGCTAGTAGGCGGGAGGTCTACAATGAGCAGTTCTTC
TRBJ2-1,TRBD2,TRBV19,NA,CASSIEAGLAGGGNEQFF,TGTGCCAGTAGTATAGAGGCGGGACTAGCGGGAGGAGGAAATGAGCAGTTCTTC
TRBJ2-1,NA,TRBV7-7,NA,CASSLDRDAGEQFF,TGTGCTAGCAGCCTCGACAGGGATGCGGGGGAGCAGTTCTTC
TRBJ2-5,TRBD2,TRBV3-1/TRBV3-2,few,CASSQRGAGGLEFIQETQYF,TGTGCCAGCAGCCAAAGGGGAGCGGGGGGGCTCGAATTTATTCAAGAGACCCAGTACTTC
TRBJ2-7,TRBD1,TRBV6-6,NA,CASTNLDRVSEQYF,TGTGCCAGCACCAACTTGGACAGGGTATCCGAGCAGTACTTC
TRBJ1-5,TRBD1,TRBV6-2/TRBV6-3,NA,CASSYSIQGATSNQPQHF,TGTGCCAGCAGTTACTCGATACAGGGGGCAACCAGCAATCAGCCCCAGCATTTT
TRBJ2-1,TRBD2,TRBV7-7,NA,CASSLTSGGANEQFF,TGTGCTAGCAGCTTAACTAGCGGGGGGGCAAATGAGCAGTTCTTC
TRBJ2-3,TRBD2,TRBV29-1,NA,CSVDRERGGRTDTQYF,TGCAGCGTTGATAGGGAGCGGGGGGGCCGTACAGATACGCAGTATTTT
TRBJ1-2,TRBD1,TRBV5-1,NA,CASSLETPGQGDGYTF,TGCGCCAGCAGCTTGGAAACTCCGGGACAGGGGGATGGCTACACCTTC
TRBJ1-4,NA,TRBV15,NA,CATRRGTVGLSGNEKLFF,TGTGCCACCAGAAGAGGGACTGTCGGGCTAAGCGGTAATGAAAAACTGTTTTTT
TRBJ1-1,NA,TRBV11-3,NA,CASSLDLGAGTEAFF,TGTGCCAGCAGCTTAGATCTGGGGGCGGGCACTGAAGCTTTCTTT
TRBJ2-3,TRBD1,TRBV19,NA,CASSNDRGRGGDTQYF,TGTGCCAGTAGTAATGACAGGGGGCGAGGTGGAGATACGCAGTATTTT
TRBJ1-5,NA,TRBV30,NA,CAWNLGGAHSNQPQHF,TGTGCCTGGAATTTAGGGGGGGCCCATAGCAATCAGCCCCAGCATTTT
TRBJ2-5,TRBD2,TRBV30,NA,CAWSGLAGGETQYF,TGTGCCTGGAGTGGACTAGCGGGAGGGGAGACCCAGTACTTC
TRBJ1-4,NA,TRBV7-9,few,CASSSQSLGGEKLFF,TGTGCCAGCAGCTCCCAGTCCCTCGGAGGCGAAAAACTGTTTTTT
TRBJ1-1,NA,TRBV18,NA,CASSPWGGLNTEAFF,TGTGCCAGCTCACCCTGGGGAGGCCTGAACACTGAAGCTTTCTTT
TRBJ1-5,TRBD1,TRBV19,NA,CASSPGQGTQPQHF,TGTGCCAGTAGTCCGGGACAGGGGACGCAGCCCCAGCATTTT
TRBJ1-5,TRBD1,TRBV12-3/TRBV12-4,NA,CASSWTGDQPQHF,TGTGCCAGCAGTTGGACAGGGGATCAGCCCCAGCATTTT
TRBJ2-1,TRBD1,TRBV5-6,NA,CASSLEIGTGGREQFF,TGTGCCAGCAGCTTGGAGATAGGGACAGGGGGCAGGGAGCAGTTCTTC
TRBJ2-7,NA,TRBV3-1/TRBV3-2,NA,CASSRAPLEQYF,TGTGCCAGCAGCCGGGCCCCCCTCGAGCAGTACTTC
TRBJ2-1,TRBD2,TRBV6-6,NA,CASSPGTSGNNEQFF,TGTGCCAGCAGTCCCGGGACTAGCGGGAACAATGAGCAGTTCTTC
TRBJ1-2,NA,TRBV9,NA,CASNRYIGEHYGYTF,TGTGCCAGCAACCGTTACATCGGGGAACACTATGGCTACACCTTC